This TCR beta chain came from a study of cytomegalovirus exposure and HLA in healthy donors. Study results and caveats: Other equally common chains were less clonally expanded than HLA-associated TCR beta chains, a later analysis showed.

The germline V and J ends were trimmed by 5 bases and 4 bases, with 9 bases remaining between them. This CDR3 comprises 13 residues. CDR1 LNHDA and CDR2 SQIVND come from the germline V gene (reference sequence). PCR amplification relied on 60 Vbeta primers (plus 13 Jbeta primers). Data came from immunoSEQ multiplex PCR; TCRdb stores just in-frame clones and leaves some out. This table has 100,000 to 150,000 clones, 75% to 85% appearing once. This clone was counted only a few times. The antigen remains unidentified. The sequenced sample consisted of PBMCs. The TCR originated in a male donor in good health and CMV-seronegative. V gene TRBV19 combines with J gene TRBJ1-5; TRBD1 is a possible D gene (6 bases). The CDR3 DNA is TGTGCCAGTAGTGCCGACAGGAATCAGCCCCAGCATTTT. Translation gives CASSADRNQPQHF.